This T cell receptor beta chain was recorded in a study of beta chain features in type 1 diabetes. This clone was recorded a few times. The antigen is not known. The isolated RNA, all of it, was reverse transcribed, so expressed TCRB transcripts were what got sequenced. Method: immunoSEQ multiplex PCR; TCRdb's copy keeps in-frame clones and lacks some. The repertoire holds 200,000 to 300,000 clones, roughly 22% seen once, with around 0.03% in the top ten. CDR1 and CDR2 (germline): SQVTM, ANQGSEA. The CDR3 contains 12 residues. V was pared by 7 bases and J by 8 bases, with 9 bases of the junction left unmatched. Study-level findings and limits: All four CD4+ subsets of Type 1 diabetes patients contained TCRB CDR3s that were moderately but significantly shorter.

This chain links TRBV29-1 with TRBJ1-2, with 8 bases lining up with TRBD1. The receptor was derived from a woman aged 40 to 50 with type 1 diabetes. Sequences were obtained from naive CD4+ T cells from blood. The CDR3 DNA reads TGCAGCGCGGACCTGACAGGGGCGGGCTACACCTTC. Translating it yields CSADLTGAGYTF.